These T cell receptor beta chains were read from a single sample in a study of OX40 agonist ivuxolimab in advanced cancers. Data came from immunoSEQ multiplex PCR; TCRdb stores just in-frame clones and leaves some out. The sample contains 55,000 to 70,000 clones, 86% of which appear only once. This material consisted of CD4+ or CD8+ T cells sorted from blood, taken in a trial of the OX40 agonist ivuxolimab. These receptor sequences come from an adult with an advanced solid tumor such as melanoma, head and neck, liver or kidney cancer. Each CDR3 is given with its conserved first and last residue. The D gene is left open where the match is weak. Part of the rows lack a size; the others show once, few, many or a class for expanded clones.

once	-	TRBV5-1	TRBJ1-6	CASSLSGASNSPLHF	TGCGCCAGCAGCTTGTCCGGGGCAAGTAATTCACCCCTCCACTTT
few	-	TRBV19	TRBJ2-1	CASSIGGGGHNEQFF	TGTGCCAGTAGTATAGGAGGGGGGGGTCACAATGAGCAGTTCTTC
-	-	TRBV5-1	TRBJ1-1	CASSLAPGFGTEAFF	TGCGCCAGCAGCTTGGCTCCAGGATTTGGCACTGAAGCTTTCTTT
few	TRBD2	TRBV5-4	TRBJ2-3	CASSLWGLATTDTQYF	TGTGCCAGCAGCTTGTGGGGACTAGCCACCACAGATACGCAGTATTTT
-	-	TRBV6-1	TRBJ2-1	CASRTRGAHEQFF	TGTGCCAGCAGGACAAGGGGGGCGCACGAGCAGTTCTTC
-	-	TRBV19	TRBJ2-5	CASSIGGAGQETQYF	TGTGCCAGTAGTATAGGGGGGGCGGGCCAAGAGACCCAGTACTTC
-	-	TRBV5-6	TRBJ1-2	CASSLGGGNGYTF	TGTGCCAGCAGCTTGGGCGGGGGCAATGGCTACACCTTC
once	-	TRBV7-9	TRBJ2-7	CASSLEGPRGEQYF	TGTGCCAGCAGCTTAGAAGGACCAAGAGGCGAGCAGTACTTC
-	-	TRBV9	TRBJ1-2	CASSVEAGEGYTF	TGTGCCAGCAGCGTAGAAGCAGGGGAGGGCTACACCTTC
-	-	TRBV6-6	TRBJ1-5	CASGLSELQPQHF	TGTGCCAGCGGCCTCTCGGAACTCCAGCCCCAGCATTTT
-	-	TRBV30	TRBJ2-5	CAWSVQAGETQYF	TGTGCCTGGAGTGTACAAGCGGGAGAGACCCAGTACTTC
-	-	TRBV18	TRBJ2-2	CASSPSLSRGNTGELFF	TGTGCCAGCTCACCCTCGTTGAGCAGGGGGAACACCGGGGAGCTGTTTTTT
-	TRBD2	TRBV5-4	TRBJ2-3	CASSLMSGGFQTDTQYF	TGTGCCAGCAGCTTGATGAGCGGGGGTTTCCAAACAGATACGCAGTATTTT
-	TRBD2	TRBV5-4	TRBJ2-6	CASSLGGTNSGANVLTF	TGTGCCAGCAGCTTGGGGGGGACTAACTCTGGGGCCAACGTCCTGACTTTC
-	-	TRBV29-1	TRBJ2-4	CSGLLGNIQYF	TGCAGCGGGCTTTTAGGCAACATTCAGTACTTC
-	-	TRBV5-1	TRBJ2-5	CASSLFPGAGETQYF	TGCGCCAGCAGCTTGTTTCCCGGGGCGGGGGAGACCCAGTACTTC
-	-	TRBV4-3	TRBJ1-4	CASSQDLGHRLNEKLFF	TGCGCCAGCAGCCAAGATTTAGGACATCGCCTCAATGAAAAACTGTTTTTT
once	-	TRBV7-8	TRBJ2-3	CASSPMAPGSTDTQYF	TGTGCCAGCAGCCCAATGGCCCCCGGGAGCACAGATACGCAGTATTTT
few	TRBD2	TRBV5-8	TRBJ2-1	CASSQEGLAGVNEQFF	TGTGCCAGCAGCCAAGAAGGACTAGCGGGGGTTAATGAGCAGTTCTTC
-	-	TRBV7-8	TRBJ1-1	CASSPDTNTEAFF	TGTGCCAGCAGCCCAGACACGAACACTGAAGCTTTCTTT
once	-	TRBV19	TRBJ1-2	CASSSGETYGYTF	TGTGCCAGTAGTAGCGGGGAGACCTATGGCTACACCTTC
-	TRBD2	TRBV5-1	TRBJ2-7	CASSRVAGGRGDEQYF	TGCGCCAGCAGCAGGGTAGCGGGGGGCCGGGGGGACGAGCAGTACTTC
-	TRBD1	TRBV2	TRBJ1-6	CASSEVRGNSPLHF	TGTGCCAGCAGTGAGGTCAGGGGGAATTCACCCCTCCACTTT
-	-	TRBV18	TRBJ1-1	CASSEGGDTEAFF	TGTGCCAGCTCAGAGGGGGGCGACACTGAAGCTTTCTTT
-	-	TRBV7-7	TRBJ2-2	CASSPLPGLHAGELFF	TGTGCCAGCAGCCCGCTCCCCGGGCTCCACGCAGGGGAGCTGTTTTTT
-	-	TRBV7-2	TRBJ2-2	CASSLVLPGAVYTGELFF	TGTGCCAGCAGCTTAGTTCTTCCCGGGGCGGTTTACACCGGGGAGCTGTTTTTT
-	TRBD2	TRBV5-1	TRBJ2-2	CASSSLAGEDTGELFF	TGCGCCAGCAGCTCTCTAGCGGGGGAGGACACCGGGGAGCTGTTTTTT
-	TRBD1	TRBV7-2	TRBJ2-7	CASSRTGGPYEQYF	TGTGCCAGCAGCCGCACAGGGGGCCCCTACGAGCAGTACTTC
-	-	TRBV30	TRBJ1-6	CAWSVPGNSPLHF	TGTGCCTGGAGTGTACCCGGGAATTCACCCCTCCACTTT
-	-	TRBV21-1	TRBJ1-2	CASSKGGDYGYTF	TGTGCCAGCAGCAAGGGGGGGGACTATGGCTACACCTTC
-	-	TRBV5-1	TRBJ2-7	CASSLMSSGQNEQYF	TGCGCCAGCAGCTTGATGTCTTCGGGACAAAACGAGCAGTACTTC
-	-	TRBV28	TRBJ2-2	CASSLGGNTGELFF	TGTGCCAGCAGTTTAGGAGGGAACACCGGGGAGCTGTTTTTT
-	TRBD1	TRBV4-1	TRBJ1-5	CASSQVPGGSNQPQHF	TGCGCCAGCAGCCAAGTTCCAGGGGGGAGCAATCAGCCCCAGCATTTT
-	TRBD2	TRBV5-4	TRBJ2-5	CASSASGGADGTQYF	TGTGCCAGCAGCGCTAGCGGGGGGGCCGATGGGACCCAGTACTTC
-	-	TRBV28	TRBJ2-3	CASSLESLPGVTQYF	TGTGCCAGCAGTTTAGAGAGCCTCCCAGGCGTTACGCAGTATTTT
-	TRBD1	TRBV30	TRBJ2-1	CAWRSGTGKRNEQFF	TGTGCCTGGAGGTCCGGGACAGGGAAGAGGAATGAGCAGTTCTTC
once	-	TRBV19	TRBJ1-1	CASSPTGDGTEAFF	TGTGCCAGTAGCCCGACGGGGGACGGCACTGAAGCTTTCTTT
-	-	TRBV9	TRBJ2-1	CASSVVEISSYNEQFF	TGTGCCAGCAGCGTAGTGGAGATTAGCTCCTACAATGAGCAGTTCTTC
-	-	TRBV20-1	TRBJ2-7	CSAKQGSEQYF	TGCAGTGCTAAGCAGGGCAGTGAGCAGTACTTC
-	-	TRBV12-1	TRBJ1-2	CASSLRDRWVNGYTF	TGTGCCAGCAGCCTCCGGGACAGGTGGGTAAATGGCTACACCTTC
-	TRBD2	TRBV2	TRBJ2-2	CASTAGLAGANTGELFF	TGTGCCAGCACCGCGGGACTAGCGGGGGCGAACACCGGGGAGCTGTTTTTT
once	TRBD1	TRBV11-2	TRBJ1-4	CASSEGTGRNEKLFF	TGTGCCAGCAGCGAGGGGACAGGGCGAAATGAAAAACTGTTTTTT
-	-	TRBV6-6	TRBJ2-2	CASSLDRAGNTGELFF	TGTGCCAGCAGTTTAGACCGAGCGGGGAACACCGGGGAGCTGTTTTTT
few	TRBD1	TRBV6-6	TRBJ2-3	CASVTGTGATDTQYF	TGTGCCAGCGTTACCGGGACAGGGGCGACAGATACGCAGTATTTT
-	TRBD1	TRBV28	TRBJ1-2	CASSPSGAGTETFGYTF	TGTGCCAGCAGTCCCTCGGGGGCCGGGACAGAGACTTTTGGCTACACCTTC
-	TRBD1	TRBV5-4	TRBJ2-5	CASSSYRGMETQYF	TGTGCCAGCAGCTCCTACAGGGGGATGGAGACCCAGTACTTC
-	-	TRBV4-3	TRBJ2-1	CASSQEWGSSYNEQFF	TGCGCCAGCAGCCAAGAATGGGGCTCTTCCTACAATGAGCAGTTCTTC
-	-	TRBV28	TRBJ1-5	CASRGPINQPQHF	TGTGCCAGCAGGGGACCGATCAATCAGCCCCAGCATTTT
-	TRBD1	TRBV19	TRBJ1-1	CASRTGRNTEAFF	TGTGCCAGTAGGACAGGGAGGAACACTGAAGCTTTCTTT
-	-	TRBV9	TRBJ1-4	CASSPHGGANEKLFF	TGTGCCAGCAGCCCCCATGGCGGTGCTAATGAAAAACTGTTTTTT
-	-	TRBV28	TRBJ1-6	CATVGSSYNSPLHF	TGTGCCACCGTGGGCAGTTCCTATAATTCACCCCTCCACTTT
-	TRBD1	TRBV11-2	TRBJ1-6	CASSLGTGHSPLHF	TGTGCCAGCAGCCTAGGGACAGGGCATTCACCCCTCCACTTT
-	TRBD1	TRBV12-5	TRBJ2-2	CASGAHPAGGYSNTGELFF	TGTGCTAGTGGTGCCCACCCGGCAGGGGGCTACTCGAACACCGGGGAGCTGTTTTTT
few	-	TRBV19	TRBJ1-2	CASSTGEGARYGYTF	TGTGCCAGTAGTACGGGAGAAGGGGCCCGCTATGGCTACACCTTC
-	TRBD1	TRBV5-8	TRBJ1-5	CASSYDTGQGNQPQHF	TGTGCCAGCAGCTACGATACGGGACAGGGAAATCAGCCCCAGCATTTT
-	-	TRBV28	TRBJ2-5	CASRSTSETQYF	TGTGCCAGCAGATCGACTAGTGAGACCCAGTACTTC
-	-	TRBV30	TRBJ1-1	CAWSVHLNTEAFF	TGTGCCTGGAGTGTTCACCTGAACACTGAAGCTTTCTTT
-	-	TRBV30	TRBJ2-5	CAWREETQYF	TGTGCCTGGAGGGAGGAGACCCAGTACTTC
-	-	TRBV5-1	TRBJ2-1	CASSLAGLAYNNEQFF	TGCGCCAGCAGCTTGGCCGGGCTAGCGTACAACAATGAGCAGTTCTTC